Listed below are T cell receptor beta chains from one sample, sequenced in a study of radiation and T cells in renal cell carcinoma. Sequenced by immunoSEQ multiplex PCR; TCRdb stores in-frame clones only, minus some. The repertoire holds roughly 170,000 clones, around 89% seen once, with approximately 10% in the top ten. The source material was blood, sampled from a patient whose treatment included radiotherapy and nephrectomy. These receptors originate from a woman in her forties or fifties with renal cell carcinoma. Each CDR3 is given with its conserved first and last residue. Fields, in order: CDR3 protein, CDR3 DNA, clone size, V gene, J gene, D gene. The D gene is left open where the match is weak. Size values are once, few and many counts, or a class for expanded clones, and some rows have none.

CASSPRSRGLQTEAFF	TGCGCCAGCAGCCCTAGGTCAAGGGGGCTGCAGACTGAAGCTTTCTTT	.	TRBV4-3	TRBJ1-1	TRBD1
CASSDRGLTDTQYF	TGTGCCAGCAGTGACAGGGGGCTTACAGATACGCAGTATTTT	.	TRBV6-1	TRBJ2-3	TRBD1
CASSQGIRTYNSPLHF	TGCGCCAGCAGCCAAGGTATCAGAACCTATAATTCACCCCTCCACTTT	few	TRBV4-3	TRBJ1-6	.
CASTPVGRGVDYGYTF	TGTGCCAGCACCCCTGTTGGGAGAGGGGTGGACTATGGCTACACCTTC	few	TRBV5-6	TRBJ1-2	.
CASSPTGQMLNEKLFF	TGTGCCAGCTCACCAACAGGACAGATGCTTAATGAAAAACTGTTTTTT	.	TRBV18	TRBJ1-4	.
CASSRSAGPYEPQHF	TGTGCCAGCAGCCGCTCGGCAGGGCCCTACGAGCCCCAGCATTTT	once	TRBV7-2	TRBJ1-5	.
CASSQRETGELFF	TGTGCCAGCAGTCAAAGGGAAACCGGGGAGCTGTTTTTT	.	TRBV2	TRBJ2-2	.
CASRQTGLDTEAFF	TGTGCCAGCAGACAAACAGGTTTGGACACTGAAGCTTTCTTT	few	TRBV2	TRBJ1-1	.
CASSLLGWGTDTQYF	TGTGCCAGCAGCTTATTGGGCTGGGGCACAGATACGCAGTATTTT	.	TRBV7-9	TRBJ2-3	.
CATSRESGPGELFF	TGTGCCACCAGCAGAGAGAGTGGCCCCGGGGAGCTGTTTTTT	.	TRBV15	TRBJ2-2	.
CASSFLTGIDGNTIYF	TGTGCCAGCAGCTTCTTGACAGGGATTGACGGAAACACCATATATTTT	.	TRBV2	TRBJ1-3	TRBD1
CASSLEFNYGYTF	TGCGCCAGCAGCTTAGAATTTAACTATGGCTACACCTTC	.	TRBV5-1	TRBJ1-2	.
CASSHRVGYGYTF	TGTGCCAGCAGCCACAGGGTGGGCTATGGCTACACCTTC	few	TRBV2	TRBJ1-2	.
CASSVGGTALDNEQFF	TGTGCCAGCAGCGTAGGGGGGACCGCCTTGGACAATGAGCAGTTCTTC	.	TRBV9	TRBJ2-1	.
CASSLGSGAVRDTEAFF	TGTGCCAGCAGCTTAGGATCAGGGGCAGTTCGTGACACTGAAGCTTTCTTT	.	TRBV7-9	TRBJ1-1	.
CASGPTGSRGNSPLHF	TGTGCCAGTGGACCCACAGGCTCCAGAGGAAATTCACCCCTCCACTTT	few	TRBV19	TRBJ1-6	.
CASSLATTGGAQPQHF	TGTGCCAGCAGCTTAGCCACAACAGGGGGCGCTCAGCCCCAGCATTTT	.	TRBV7-8	TRBJ1-5	TRBD1
CASSLKGDGTGPRTF	TGTGCCAGCAGCTTAAAGGGCGATGGGACAGGGCCCCGCACCTTC	.	TRBV7-3	TRBJ1-2	TRBD1
CASSSPNTLQETQYF	TGTGCCAGCAGTTCTCCGAACACTCTACAAGAGACCCAGTACTTC	.	TRBV6-5	TRBJ2-5	.
CATSRDRGRGYGYTF	TGTGCCACCAGCAGAGACCGGGGCCGAGGCTATGGCTACACCTTC	.	TRBV15	TRBJ1-2	.
CASSQDRGYEQYF	TGCGCCAGCAGCCAAGATCGGGGTTACGAGCAGTACTTC	.	TRBV4-1	TRBJ2-7	.
CASSADVGANVLTF	TGTGCCAGCAGCGCTGACGTAGGGGCCAACGTCCTGACTTTC	.	TRBV9	TRBJ2-6	.
CASSIDQPANGYTF	TGTGCCAGTAGTATAGATCAACCAGCGAATGGCTACACCTTC	.	TRBV19	TRBJ1-2	.
CASSSRTSSHTGELFF	TGTGCCAGCAGCTCGCGGACTAGCAGCCACACCGGGGAGCTGTTTTTT	few	TRBV7-2	TRBJ2-2	TRBD2
CASSLAGTEHYGYTF	TGTGCCAGCAGCTTAGCGGGGACGGAGCACTATGGCTACACCTTC	.	TRBV7-9	TRBJ1-2	.
CASSVRDSTDTQYF	TGTGCCAGCAGCGTCCGGGACAGCACAGATACGCAGTATTTT	.	TRBV5-6	TRBJ2-3	.
CASSQDLRSEKLFF	TGCGCCAGCAGCCAAGACCTACGGTCGGAAAAACTGTTTTTT	many	TRBV5-5	TRBJ1-4	.
CASDGTGLAVTDTQYF	TGTGCCAGCGACGGTACGGGACTAGCGGTCACAGATACGCAGTATTTT	.	TRBV2	TRBJ2-3	TRBD2
CATLGGAAEQYF	TGTGCCACTCTAGGGGGGGCGGCCGAGCAGTACTTC	.	TRBV19	TRBJ2-7	.
CASSLGLLDSYEQYF	TGTGCCAGCAGCTTGGGACTCCTGGACTCCTACGAGCAGTACTTC	once	TRBV5-5	TRBJ2-7	.
CASSMILDVNEQFF	TGTGCCAGTAGTATGATCCTCGACGTCAATGAGCAGTTCTTC	.	TRBV19	TRBJ2-1	.
CASSIATGQGARGANVLTF	TGTGCCAGTAGTATTGCTACGGGACAGGGGGCGCGAGGGGCCAACGTCCTGACTTTC	.	TRBV19	TRBJ2-6	TRBD1
CASGGLTETQYF	TGTGCCAGCGGAGGTCTGACAGAGACCCAGTACTTC	.	TRBV6-5	TRBJ2-5	.
CASRYSSGGAKDTQYF	TGTGCCAGCAGGTACTCGAGCGGGGGGGCGAAAGATACGCAGTATTTT	.	TRBV5-4	TRBJ2-3	TRBD2
CASSQVLHKGGSGNTIYF	TGCGCCAGCAGCCAAGTGTTACACAAAGGGGGGTCTGGAAACACCATATATTTT	.	TRBV4-3	TRBJ1-3	.
CSVSWDTGLNEQYF	TGCAGCGTATCTTGGGACACCGGATTAAACGAGCAGTACTTC	.	TRBV29-1	TRBJ2-7	.
CASSVSGGYTGELFF	TGTGCCAGCAGCGTAAGCGGGGGCTACACCGGGGAGCTGTTTTTT	.	TRBV9	TRBJ2-2	TRBD2
CASRQGALSGELFF	TGTGCCAGTAGACAGGGGGCATTGTCCGGGGAGCTGTTTTTT	.	TRBV7-2	TRBJ2-2	TRBD1
CASSLEPDRLGDTQYF	TGTGCCAGCAGCTTGGAGCCTGACAGGCTGGGAGATACGCAGTATTTT	once	TRBV5-4	TRBJ2-3	.
CASSKGLAGPADTQYF	TGTGCCAGCAGCAAAGGACTAGCGGGGCCTGCAGATACGCAGTATTTT	.	TRBV9	TRBJ2-3	TRBD2
CASQTTTNEKLFF	TGTGCCAGCCAAACTACAACTAATGAAAAACTGTTTTTT	.	TRBV14	TRBJ1-4	.
CASSWGQGVNQPQHF	TGTGCCAGCAGCTGGGGACAGGGAGTAAATCAGCCCCAGCATTTT	.	TRBV6-1	TRBJ1-5	TRBD1
CASSPRDRGTEQYF	TGCGCCAGCAGCCCCCGGGACAGGGGAACCGAGCAGTACTTC	.	TRBV5-1	TRBJ2-7	TRBD1
CASSVDRDQPQHF	TGTGCCAGCAGTGTGGACAGGGATCAGCCCCAGCATTTT	.	TRBV6-6	TRBJ1-5	TRBD1
CASSQVGTGESYGYTF	TGCGCCAGCAGCCAAGTCGGGACAGGGGAAAGCTATGGCTACACCTTC	.	TRBV4-1	TRBJ1-2	TRBD1
CASSQERWSQPQHF	TGCGCCAGCAGCCAAGAAAGGTGGAGTCAGCCCCAGCATTTT	.	TRBV4-3	TRBJ1-5	.
CASSMDRISTNEKLFF	TGTGCCAGTAGTATGGACAGGATCTCAACTAATGAAAAACTGTTTTTT	once	TRBV19	TRBJ1-4	TRBD1
CASSQHFTSGTETYEQYF	TGCGCCAGCAGCCAACACTTCACTTCCGGGACAGAAACCTACGAGCAGTACTTC	once	TRBV4-3	TRBJ2-7	TRBD1
CASSKEPAVGWMNTEAFF	TGTGCCAGCAGCAAAGAGCCGGCAGTGGGGTGGATGAACACTGAAGCTTTCTTT	.	TRBV13	TRBJ1-1	.
CASSLGQGITEAFF	TGCGCCAGCAGCTTGGGACAGGGGATAACTGAAGCTTTCTTT	.	TRBV5-1	TRBJ1-1	TRBD1
CASSRDGGGNQPQHF	TGTGCCAGCAGCCGCGACGGTGGGGGCAATCAGCCCCAGCATTTT	.	TRBV6-5	TRBJ1-5	.
CASSLEPGTDTQYF	TGCGCCAGCAGCTTGGAGCCAGGAACGGATACGCAGTATTTT	.	TRBV5-1	TRBJ2-3	.
CSVETGTGDPGYTF	TGCAGCGTCGAAACAGGGACAGGCGACCCTGGCTACACCTTC	.	TRBV29-1	TRBJ1-2	TRBD1
CAWSRGNGELFF	TGTGCCTGGAGTCGGGGGAACGGGGAGCTGTTTTTT	once	TRBV30	TRBJ2-2	.
CASSLVPGGVNTEAFF	TGCGCCAGCAGCTTGGTACCAGGGGGGGTGAACACTGAAGCTTTCTTT	once	TRBV5-1	TRBJ1-1	TRBD1